This T cell receptor (beta chain) was recorded in a study of long-term antiretroviral therapy in people with HIV (dated by TCRdb to between 2021 and 2023). For the wider study: Collection of the earliest samples took place about a decade ahead of the 2015 WHO recommendation for immediate ART, at a time when ART was typically delayed until CD4 counts fell. A total of over 150 cryopreserved PBMC samples came from 25 to 30 adults with confirmed HIV infection and were collected serially over a mean of roughly six years (range 1-12). Of the 30 participants with HIV, approximately ten were female. No cross-contamination during QIAcube processing was shown when test extractions of a monoclonal T-cell line were performed alongside 30 to 40 polyclonal samples. A retrospective serial study tested whether ART initiation and durable HIV suppression were associated with changes in peripheral blood TRB repertoire composition and diversity.

Sequencing of the TRB variable region was done with the immunoSEQ hsTCRB v3.0 assay at survey level resolution. TRB sequencing targeted a depth of 40,000-50,000 T-cell genomes per sample. Pooled TRB libraries were sequenced on an Illumina MiSeq with a v3 150-cycle kit. On the authors' methods: Repertoire analysis was run in R within a reproducible Nextflow workflow that covered QC, data transformation and analysis. LymphoSeq2, an R package for AIRR-Seq data exploration, was used to implement custom analyses. A few samples yielding fewer than 5000 total TRB sequences were excluded, leaving 188 analyzed HIV repertoires. Among the 180 to 200 retained HIV repertoires, 55 to 65 were collected before ART initiation and 120 to 140 were collected after ART initiation. Repertoires were downsampled to 5000 TRB nucleotide sequences, with summary statistics averaged over 100 downsampling iterations. TRB sequences were retained for analysis only if CDR3 regions of at least seven amino acids were present. A Shannon entropy-derived clonality score and the Gini coefficient were used to measure diversity. In the repertoire networks, any two of the top 5000 CDR3 amino acid sequences were connected whenever the two sequences differed by an edit distance of one. GLIPH2 predicted antigen specificity groups and MHC restriction for TRB CDR3 amino acid sequences. CDR3 amino acid sequences were matched against VDJdb and McPAS-TCR to flag known CMV, EBV, HIV or tissue antigen associations. Pre-ART, post-ART and control groups were compared with Wilcoxon signed-rank tests and Holm-Bonferroni correction. In its TCRdb copy, this immuneACCESS table keeps in-frame sequences only and misses some clones. Where compared with another copy, unresolved V genes explain less than half of these, and the others have no known cause. That table is the source of V, J and clone size, and D and trimming were worked out from the DNA. The sample table holds under 30,000 clones, of which around 86% were seen once. Together, the top ten hold approximately 16% of the sample.

On the study overall, not on this receptor specifically: Inferences about post-ART repertoire changes are limited because no data were available on ART adherence, viral resistance or therapy changes. Compared with controls, HIV repertoires had narrower CDR3 length ranges, and the network structure pointed to an antigen-experienced repertoire that shifted only slightly toward naive after ART. The repertoire was dominated across all time points by expanded TRB clones identified before ART initiation, although this dominance was seen to fluctuate and to decrease in many PLHIV after ART. Starting ART was linked to a significant rise in TRB diversity, yet even with long-term ART the diversity remained significantly lower than in transplant donor controls. The samples span the years 2004 to 2017, and the ART regimens used at that time may not be as effective as current regimens. Because pre-ART samples had limited cell numbers, profiling was done on unsorted PBMC rather than on sorted CD4+ and CD8+ T cells. Limited PBMC availability meant only the TCR beta chain was sequenced, without alpha chain pairing.

As for this clone: The target of this receptor is not known. Base qualities are missing; no much larger clone stands one base away.

Inclusion was restricted to participants for whom at least one PBMC sample before ART initiation and at least two post-ART samples were available. Every participant with HIV received treatment in the United States of America. Cryopreserved samples of about 1-11 million PBMC were thawed and washed before DNA extraction. At the time of the earliest PBMC sample for each participant with HIV, ages ranged from about 23 to 60 years. Per participant, PBMC samples came from 1-4 timepoints prior to ART initiation and 2-8 timepoints following ART initiation, for a median of 7 samples. For every participant, serial HIV viral load, CD4+ T-cell count, ART history and demographic data were obtained. Genomic DNA was extracted from unsorted PBMC with a Qiagen kit on a QIAcube, processed in batches of 12 samples. Reading from cysteine to phenylalanine, the CDR3 counts 14 amino acids. The kept DNA is CDR3 alone, 42 bases in frame from the first base. V lost 3 bases and J lost 4 bases; the stretch between them is 12 bases long. The germline V gene (reference sequence) specifies LNHNV as CDR1 and YYDKDF as CDR2.

Recombination connected TRBV15 to TRBJ2-5; TRBD1 might be the D gene, on 5 matching bases. The input for sequencing was unsorted PBMCs, taken at the start of antiretroviral therapy, before treatment. The source is a woman between 18 and 30 years old with HIV. The CDR3 is CATSSVVGRETQYF. The DNA sequence is TGTGCCACCAGCAGCGTAGTGGGGCGAGAGACCCAGTACTTC.